What follows describes a single T cell receptor (beta chain). This record belongs to a study of technical replicates of blood from four donors. Unmatched junction bases numbered 7, after V lost 5 bases and J lost 2 bases. Germline CDR1 LNHDA, CDR2 SQIVND (reference sequence). The CDR3 has 16 residues. Measured with immunoSEQ multiplex PCR; TCRdb has only the in-frame clones, and not every one. The repertoire holds 80,000 to 90,000 clones, with around 94% as singletons. Source material: T cells isolated from PBMCs. This TCR came from a human donor in good health. The chain recombines TRBV19 with TRBJ1-2, with 11 bases lining up with TRBD1. The CDR3 region has the DNA TGTGCCAGTAGTCCTTGGACAGGGGGCTTAAACTATGGCTACACCTTC. It translates to CASSPWTGGLNYGYTF.